This TCR beta chain was profiled in a study of naive and memory T cell subsets. The beta constant-region primer was an equimolar mix of two oligonucleotides covering TRBC1 and TRBC2. Nested alpha and beta constant-region primers with the SP2 primer drove four PCR rounds on ligated cDNA. Via MiXCR, TCRdb re-called the UMI-ligation and nested PCR reads, giving one row per CDR3 protein. This repertoire shows roughly 100,000 distinct CDR3 sequences, roughly 14% found once; its top ten account for 2.8%. This clonotype was observed many times. As yet, its antigen is unknown. CMV status came from CD4+ T cell IFNgamma after overnight CMV lysate stimulation of fresh PBMCs. Sequential positive selection took CD4 T cells first, then CD8 T cells. Cells stained for CD3, CD4, CD8, CD45RA, CD27 and viability were sorted into four CD45RA/CD27 subsets. Broader study findings: Diversity fell and Gini index rose from naive through CM, EM, EMRA. Naive repertoires, especially CD8, held a few larger clonotypes, possibly memory cells re-expressing CD45RA.

This CDR3 region has 13 residues. Germline CDR1 is MNHEY and CDR2 is SMNVEV (reference sequence). V lost 4 bases and J 2 bases, leaving 9 bases between the germline ends. Sequences were obtained from naive CD8+ T cells from blood. This rearrangement joins TRBV27 to TRBJ2-7; no firm D call. This sequence was found in a human donor in good health. The CDR3: CASSYDGAYEQYF. The CDR3 nucleotides are TGTGCCAGCAGTTACGACGGAGCCTACGAGCAGTACTTC.